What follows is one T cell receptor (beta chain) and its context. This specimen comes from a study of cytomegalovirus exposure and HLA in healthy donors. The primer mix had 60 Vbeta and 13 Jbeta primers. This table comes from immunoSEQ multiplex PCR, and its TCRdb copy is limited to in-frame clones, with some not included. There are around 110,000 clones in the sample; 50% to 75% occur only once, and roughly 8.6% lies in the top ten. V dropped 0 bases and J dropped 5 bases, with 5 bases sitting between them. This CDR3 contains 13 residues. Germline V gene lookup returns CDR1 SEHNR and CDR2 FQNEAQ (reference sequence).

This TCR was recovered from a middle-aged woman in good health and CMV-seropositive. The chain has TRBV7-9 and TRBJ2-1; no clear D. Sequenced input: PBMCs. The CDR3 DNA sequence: TGTGCCAGCAGCTTAGCGGCAAACAATGAGCAGTTCTTC. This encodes CASSLAANNEQFF. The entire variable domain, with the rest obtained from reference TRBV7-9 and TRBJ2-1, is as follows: DTGVSQNPRHKITKRGQNVTFRCDPISEHNRLYWYRQTLGQGPEFLTYFQNEAQLEKSRLLSDRFSAERPKGSFSTLEIQRTEQGDSAMYLCASSLAANNEQFFGPGTRLTVL.